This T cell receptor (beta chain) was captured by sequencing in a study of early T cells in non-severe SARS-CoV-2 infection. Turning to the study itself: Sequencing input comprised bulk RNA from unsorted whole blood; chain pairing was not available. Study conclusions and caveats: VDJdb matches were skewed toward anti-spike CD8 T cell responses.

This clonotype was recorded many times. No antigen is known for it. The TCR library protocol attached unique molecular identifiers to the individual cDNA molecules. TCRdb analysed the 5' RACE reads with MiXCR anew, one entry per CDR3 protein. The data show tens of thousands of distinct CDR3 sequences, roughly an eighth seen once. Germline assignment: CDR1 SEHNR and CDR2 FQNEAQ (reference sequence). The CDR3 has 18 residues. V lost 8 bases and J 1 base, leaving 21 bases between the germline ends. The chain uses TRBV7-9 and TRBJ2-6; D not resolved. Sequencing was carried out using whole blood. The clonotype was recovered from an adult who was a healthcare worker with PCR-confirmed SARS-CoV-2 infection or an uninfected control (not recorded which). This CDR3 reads CASVLGAWVPSGANVLTF. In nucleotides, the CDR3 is TGTGCCAGCGTCCTAGGCGCTTGGGTCCCTTCTGGGGCCAACGTCCTGACTTTC.